This T cell receptor (beta chain) was identified during a study of T-cell reconstitution after alpha-beta-depleted transplantation in children. A single count supports this clonotype. Its target is not known. Germline trimming cut 5 bases from V and 0 bases from J; bases unmatched to any gene: 12. This CDR3 has 18 residues. Germline CDR1 is SQVTM and CDR2 is ANQGSEA. TCRbeta library construction was performed incorporating unique molecular identifiers. TCRdb redid the calling of the PCR reads with MiXCR, one entry per CDR3 protein. The data contain a few hundred thousand distinct CDR3 sequences, under 30% of them singletons. General study points: After transplant, high TCRbeta diversity at day 60 in some patients arose from surviving recipient T cells and thymic progenitors. As was reported, about two months after transplant, alpha-beta T cells came from several hundred expanded graft clones. Counts and diversity of T cells one year after transplant came mostly from newly produced T cells.

The receptor was isolated from a girl aged 2 to 9 with Fanconi anemia, due to receive a stem cell transplant. The input for sequencing was PBMCs, taken before TCRalphabeta/CD19-depleted stem cell transplant. The V gene is TRBV29-1, the J gene TRBJ2-6, with 8 bases fitting TRBD1. CDR3 nucleotide sequence: TGCAGCGTTCGGATCATAGCAGGGGGCGGCTCTGGGGCCAACGTCCTGACTTTC. This encodes CSVRIIAGGGSGANVLTF.